One and the same sample provided the 20 T cell receptor beta chains below, sequenced in a study of T cell responses to AZD1222 COVID-19 vaccine. Sequencing used immunoSEQ multiplex PCR; TCRdb keeps in-frame clones, though not all of them. The profile shows 90,000 to 150,000 clones, roughly 89% of them singletons. The input for sequencing was peripheral blood, taken on day 0 of AZD1222 vaccination. These receptors were collected from an adult in good health.

V usage is TRBV29-1 and J usage is TRBJ2-7; 13 bases agree with TRBD2. Germline V gene data show CDR1 as SQVTM and CDR2 as ANQGSEA. Trimming at V came to 7 bases and at J to 6 bases, leaving 6 bases not matched to a gene. The CDR3 sequence is 13 residues long. DNA of the CDR3: TGCAGCGCTGGACTAGCGGGAGTAACCGAGCAGTACTTC. It codes for CSAGLAGVTEQYF.

The chain combines TRBV28 with TRBJ2-3; 7 bases agree with TRBD2. This CDR3 is 15 amino acids long. V shed 1 base and J 5 bases; nucleotides not matched to a gene: 6. Germline-derived CDR1 and CDR2 are MDHEN and SYDVKM. DNA for the CDR3: TGTGCCAGCAGTTTATTTGCGGGAGTAGGAGATACGCAGTATTTT. As protein: CASSLFAGVGDTQYF. The complete variable domain, with remaining parts taken from reference TRBV28 and TRBJ2-3, reads DVKVTQSSRYLVKRTGEKVFLECVQDMDHENMFWYRQDPGLGLRLIYFSYDVKMKEKGDIPEGYSVSREKKERFSLILESASTNQTSMYLCASSLFAGVGDTQYFGPGTRLTVL.

This clone appeared once. The V and J genes are TRBV5-8 and TRBJ1-5; 8 nucleotides agree with TRBD1. J gave up 7 bases and V 6 bases, and 12 bases lay outside the gene matches. The CDR3 runs 15 residues. Germline CDR1 SGHTS, CDR2 YDEGEE. The CDR3 DNA reads TGTGCCAGCAACTATGGGACAGGTCGGCAACAGCCCCAGCATTTT. Its protein is CASNYGTGRQQPQHF. Complete variable domain (other parts from reference TRBV5-8 and TRBJ1-5): EAGVTQSPTHLIKTRGQQATLRCSPISGHTSVYWYQQALGLGLQFLLWYDEGEERNRGNFPPRFSGRQFPNYSSELNVNALELEDSALYLCASNYGTGRQQPQHFGDGTRLSIL.

This clone showed up just a few times. The rearrangement uses TRBV5-1 and TRBJ1-1; D is undetermined. With 2 bases removed from V and 6 bases from J, the gap between germline ends came to 5 bases. This CDR3 has 11 amino acids. Germline V gene lookup returns CDR1 SGHRS and CDR2 YFSETQ. CDR3 bases: TGCGCCAGCAGCTTCGGGCCTGAAGCTTTCTTT. Protein: CASSFGPEAFF.

This chain links TRBV2 with TRBJ2-5; D might be TRBD1 (6 bases). V dropped 5 bases and J dropped 5 bases, with 18 bases sitting between them. Germline assignment: CDR1 SNHLY and CDR2 FYNNEI. The CDR3 is made up of 15 amino acids. DNA for the CDR3: TGTGCCAGCAGTAACAACAGGGTGGATGGGGAGACCCAGTACTTC. As protein: CASSNNRVDGETQYF.

V and J are TRBV3-1 (or the pseudogene TRBV3-2) and TRBJ2-1; 8 bases line up with TRBD2. J gave up 5 bases and V 1 base, and 10 bases lay outside the gene matches. This CDR3 comprises 17 residues. The germline gives CDR1 LGHDT, CDR2 YNNKEL (reference sequence). CDR3 protein: CASSQGWGTSPHNEQFF. The DNA for the CDR3 is TGTGCCAGCAGCCAAGGGTGGGGGACTAGTCCCCACAATGAGCAGTTCTTC.

The genes are TRBV4-1 and TRBJ1-2; D may be TRBD1 (6 bases). The germline gives CDR1 MGHRA, CDR2 YSYEKL. V was clipped by 1 base and J by 4 bases, with 16 bases between them. This CDR3 is 16 amino acids long. The CDR3 bases are TGCGCCAGCAGCCAAGTTTTGGGGGGCAGGGTCTATGGCTACACCTTC. As protein: CASSQVLGGRVYGYTF.

CDR3 sequence: CASSQEGPGAGAETQYF. The CDR3 bases are TGTGCCAGCAGCCAAGAGGGTCCGGGAGCGGGAGCTGAGACCCAGTACTTC. The V call is TRBV3-1 (or the pseudogene TRBV3-2), the J call TRBJ2-5; TRBD2 matches 8 bases. CDR3 size: 17 residues. Germline V gene sequence: CDR1 LGHDT, CDR2 YNNKEL (reference sequence). Germline trimming cut 0 bases from V and 5 bases from J; bases unmatched to any gene: 11.

The rearrangement uses TRBV5-4 and TRBJ1-1; weak D call: TRBD1 (6 bases). V gave up 4 bases and J gave up 0 bases, with 10 bases separating them. Per germline, CDR1 SGHNT and CDR2 YYREEE (reference sequence). There are 14 residues in the CDR3. The CDR3 reads CASSPWTVNTEAFF. The CDR3 bases are TGTGCCAGCAGCCCGTGGACAGTGAACACTGAAGCTTTCTTT.

The CDR3 region has the DNA TGTGCCAGCAGCTTACACCCGTCAGGACAGAGCACAGATACGCAGTATTTT. Residues: CASSLHPSGQSTDTQYF. V gene TRBV7-8 combines with J gene TRBJ2-3; D perhaps matches TRBD1 (6 bases). The CDR3 spans 17 residues. Germline CDR1 reads SGHVS; CDR2 reads FQNEAQ. V gave up 2 bases and J gave up 0 bases, with 15 bases separating them.

The chain uses TRBV11-2 and TRBJ2-2, with a weak D call TRBD2 (5 bases). The germline V gene has CDR1 SGHAT and CDR2 FQNNGV. V gave up 7 bases and J gave up 1 base, with 13 bases separating them. CDR3 length: 15 amino acids. The CDR3 DNA sequence: TGTGCCAGCACTCCGTTCCGGGGGAACACCGGGGAGCTGTTTTTT. Its protein is CASTPFRGNTGELFF.

The gene calls are TRBV20-1 and TRBJ2-5, with D perhaps matching TRBD1 (5 bases). V was pared by 2 bases and J by 5 bases, with 6 bases between. CDR1 and CDR2 (germline): DFQATT, SNEGSKA (reference sequence). There are 11 residues in the CDR3. The CDR3 DNA reads as TGCAGTGCTAGAAGGGGCGAGACCCAGTACTTC. Translating it yields CSARRGETQYF.

Concerning this clone itself: Relative to the germline gene, one junction end is altered; a read error may explain this. The chain employs TRBV7-9 and TRBJ2-1; maybe TRBD2 (6 bases). Germline V lookup: CDR1 SEHNR, CDR2 FQNEAQ (reference sequence). This CDR3 region has 11 residues. The chain's CDR3 is CASSRAEGGVF. In DNA form, the CDR3 reads TGTGCCAGCAGCCGAGCGGAGGGCGGGGTCTTC.

This chain links TRBV2 with TRBJ1-5, with D tentatively TRBD1 (6 bases). This CDR3 is built from 12 residues. CDR1 and CDR2 from the germline V gene are SNHLY and FYNNEI. Trimming took 6 bases from V and 5 from J, leaving 8 bases between them. CDR3 amino acids: CASRQGDQPQHF. CDR3 DNA sequence: TGTGCCAGCAGACAGGGAGATCAGCCCCAGCATTTT.

This clone is a singleton in its sample. The chain employs TRBV5-1 and TRBJ2-1; 7 positions match TRBD2. CDR1 SGHRS and CDR2 YFSETQ come from the germline V gene. CDR3 length equals 14 residues. J lost 8 bases, V lost 5 bases, and 10 bases had no gene match. CDR3 sequence (DNA): TGCGCCAGCAGGGGGCTAGCGGAGTACGATGAGCAGTTCTTC. The encoded protein is CASRGLAEYDEQFF.

The V and J genes are TRBV6-1 and TRBJ2-7; the match to TRBD2 covers 10 bases. V trimming: 0 bases; J trimming: 5 bases; junction bases outside the gene matches: 7. Germline CDR1 is MNHNS and CDR2 is SASEGT. The CDR3 contains 16 residues. In nucleotides, the CDR3 is TGTGCCAGCAGTGAAGCACTAGCGGGAATCTACCACGAGCAGTACTTC. The encoded protein is CASSEALAGIYHEQYF.

The gene calls are TRBV5-1 and TRBJ1-5; tentative D call: TRBD1 (6 bases). Trimming took 1 base from V and 7 from J, leaving 18 bases between them. The CDR3 sequence is 16 residues long. Germline loops: CDR1 SGHRS, CDR2 YFSETQ. The CDR3 coding sequence is TGCGCCAGCAGCTTGAGTTCTCCAGGGGAGGGACAGCCCCAGCATTTT. This codes for CASSLSSPGEGQPQHF.

The J gene is TRBJ2-3, the V gene TRBV28; the D gene is possibly TRBD2 (6 bases). There are 16 residues in the CDR3. V shed 4 bases and J shed 2 bases, with 16 bases lying between them. Germline CDR1 reads MDHEN; CDR2 reads SYDVKM. CDR3 sequence reads: CASSSLIADPTDTQYF. The CDR3, as DNA: TGTGCCAGCAGTTCCCTCATAGCGGACCCCACAGATACGCAGTATTTT.

The rearrangement uses TRBV6-5 and TRBJ1-6; D is undetermined. The CDR3 has 14 amino acids. V lost 2 bases to trimming and J lost 6 bases, with 8 bases between them. Germline V gene sequence: CDR1 MNHEY, CDR2 SVGAGI. The CDR3 reads CASSYGRPNSPLHF. The CDR3 DNA reads TGTGCCAGCAGTTACGGCAGGCCTAATTCACCCCTCCACTTT.

The V and J genes are TRBV4-2 and TRBJ2-1; D might be TRBD2 (6 bases). The germline CDR1 and CDR2 sequences are LGHNA and YNFKEQ. There are 15 residues in the CDR3. V lost 5 bases and J 2 bases, leaving 13 bases between the germline ends. CDR3 nucleotide sequence: TGTGCCAGCAGCGCCGACTCGGGGGCCTACAATGAGCAGTTCTTC. Its protein is CASSADSGAYNEQFF.